The present TCR beta chain was sequenced within a study of blood T cell repertoires in COVID-19. At the level of the study: Donors in the United States, Italy and Spain gave samples during acute or convalescent COVID-19. The analysed material was cDNA or gDNA that came from T cells, B-cell-depleted T cells, or PBMCs.

Source study methods: Researchers report that nucleated cell counts were estimated from reference gene primer amplification. Only in-frame clones appear in the TCRdb table, and some are missing; sequencing was by immunoSEQ multiplex PCR. The V and J calls and clone size come from that table; D and trimming were worked out from the DNA. This sample has tens of thousands of clones; roughly 86% occur once, and the top ten carry 1.5% to 2%. J gave up 2 bases and V 1 base, and 5 bases lay outside the gene matches. CDR1 is LGHNA and CDR2 is YNFKEQ in the germline V gene. This CDR3 spans 16 amino acids. Material: peripheral blood. The source of this sequence is a woman in her sixties or seventies with acute or convalescent COVID-19. The J gene is TRBJ2-1, the V gene TRBV4-2; 7 bases align to TRBD1. The CDR3 is CASSQAPQGAYNEQFF. The DNA for the CDR3 is TGTGCCAGCAGCCAAGCCCCCCAGGGGGCCTACAATGAGCAGTTCTTC.